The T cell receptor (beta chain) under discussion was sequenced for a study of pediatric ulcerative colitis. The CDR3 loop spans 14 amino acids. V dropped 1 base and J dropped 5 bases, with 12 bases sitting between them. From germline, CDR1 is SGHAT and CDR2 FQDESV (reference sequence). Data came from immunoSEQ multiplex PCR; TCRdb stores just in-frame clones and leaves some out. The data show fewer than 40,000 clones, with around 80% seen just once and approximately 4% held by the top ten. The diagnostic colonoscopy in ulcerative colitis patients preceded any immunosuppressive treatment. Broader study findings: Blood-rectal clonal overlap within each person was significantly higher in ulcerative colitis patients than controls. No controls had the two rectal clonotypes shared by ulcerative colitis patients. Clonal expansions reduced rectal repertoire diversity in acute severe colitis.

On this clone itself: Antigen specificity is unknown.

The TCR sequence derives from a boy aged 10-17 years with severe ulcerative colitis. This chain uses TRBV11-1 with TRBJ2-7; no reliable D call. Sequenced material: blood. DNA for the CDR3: TGTGCCAGCAGCTTAGGCAATCCCTACAACGAGCAGTACTTC. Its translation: CASSLGNPYNEQYF. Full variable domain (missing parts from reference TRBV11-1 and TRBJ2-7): EAEVAQSPRYKITEKSQAVAFWCDPISGHATLYWYRQILGQGPELLVQFQDESVVDDSQLPKDRFSAERLKGVDSTLKIQPAELGDSAMYLCASSLGNPYNEQYFGPGTRLTVT.